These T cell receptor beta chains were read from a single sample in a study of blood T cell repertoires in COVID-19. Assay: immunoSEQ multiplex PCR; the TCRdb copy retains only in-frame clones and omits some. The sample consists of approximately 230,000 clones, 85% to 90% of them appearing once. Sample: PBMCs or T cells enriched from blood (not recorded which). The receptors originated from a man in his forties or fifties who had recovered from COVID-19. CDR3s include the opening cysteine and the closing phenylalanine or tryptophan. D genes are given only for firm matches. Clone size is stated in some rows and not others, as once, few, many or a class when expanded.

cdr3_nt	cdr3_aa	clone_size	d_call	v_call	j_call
TGTGCCAGCAGTGAATTTGGTCAGGGGGCAGGCTATGGCTACACCTTC	CASSEFGQGAGYGYTF	NA	TRBD1	TRBV2	TRBJ1-2
TGTGCCAGCAGTTTCCATCGAGGGGGCACTGAAGCTTTCTTT	CASSFHRGGTEAFF	NA	NA	TRBV27	TRBJ1-1
TGTGCCAGCAGCTTTCTAGCGGGAGGGCCCTCGACAGATACGCAGTATTTT	CASSFLAGGPSTDTQYF	NA	TRBD2	TRBV9	TRBJ2-3
TGTGCCAGCAGTTTATCCGGTCGGGGAGGTCGCTCTGAAGCTTTCTTT	CASSLSGRGGRSEAFF	once	NA	TRBV27	TRBJ1-1
TGTGCCAGCAGTGATCTACAGTACACCGGGGAGCTGTTTTTT	CASSDLQYTGELFF	NA	NA	TRBV6-1	TRBJ2-2
TGTGCCAGCTCACCACTCTCAGACAATGAGCAGTTCTTC	CASSPLSDNEQFF	NA	NA	TRBV18	TRBJ2-1
TGTGCCAGTAGTACGACGACAGGGGGGACGGAGCTGTTTTTT	CASSTTTGGTELFF	NA	TRBD1	TRBV19	TRBJ2-2
TGTGCCACCAGCAGAACCGTCGACAGGAGCCAAGAGACCCAGTACTTC	CATSRTVDRSQETQYF	few	NA	TRBV15	TRBJ2-5
TGTGCAAGTATCAGGTTTATACCCTACGAGCAGTACTTC	CASIRFIPYEQYF	NA	NA	TRBV12-2	TRBJ2-7
TGTGCCAGCGGAGCCGGGACAGGGGATCAGCCCCAGCATTTT	CASGAGTGDQPQHF	NA	TRBD1	TRBV2	TRBJ1-5
TGCGCCAGCTTCCGACAGAAGAACACTGAAGCTTTCTTT	CASFRQKNTEAFF	once	NA	TRBV10-2	TRBJ1-1
TGTGCCAGCAGCTGGTCAGGGGAATCCGCTCTGAACACTGAAGCTTTCTTT	CASSWSGESALNTEAFF	NA	NA	TRBV7-8	TRBJ1-1
TGCGCCAGCAGCCAAGAATGGGACAGGGATCAGCCCCAGCATTTT	CASSQEWDRDQPQHF	NA	TRBD1	TRBV4-3	TRBJ1-5
TGTGCCAGTAGTGTCACAGGGGGGAGTACTGAAGCTTTCTTT	CASSVTGGSTEAFF	once	TRBD1	TRBV19	TRBJ1-1
TGTGCCAGCAGTGCCCTGACTAGCGGGGGTTCAGATACGCAGTATTTT	CASSALTSGGSDTQYF	once	TRBD2	TRBV2	TRBJ2-3
TGTGCCTGGAGTCAGAGGGGGAATCAGCCCCAGCATTTT	CAWSQRGNQPQHF	once	NA	TRBV30	TRBJ1-5
TGCGCCAGCAACAGGGATTACCTCTCTGGAAACACCATATATTTT	CASNRDYLSGNTIYF	NA	NA	TRBV4-3	TRBJ1-3